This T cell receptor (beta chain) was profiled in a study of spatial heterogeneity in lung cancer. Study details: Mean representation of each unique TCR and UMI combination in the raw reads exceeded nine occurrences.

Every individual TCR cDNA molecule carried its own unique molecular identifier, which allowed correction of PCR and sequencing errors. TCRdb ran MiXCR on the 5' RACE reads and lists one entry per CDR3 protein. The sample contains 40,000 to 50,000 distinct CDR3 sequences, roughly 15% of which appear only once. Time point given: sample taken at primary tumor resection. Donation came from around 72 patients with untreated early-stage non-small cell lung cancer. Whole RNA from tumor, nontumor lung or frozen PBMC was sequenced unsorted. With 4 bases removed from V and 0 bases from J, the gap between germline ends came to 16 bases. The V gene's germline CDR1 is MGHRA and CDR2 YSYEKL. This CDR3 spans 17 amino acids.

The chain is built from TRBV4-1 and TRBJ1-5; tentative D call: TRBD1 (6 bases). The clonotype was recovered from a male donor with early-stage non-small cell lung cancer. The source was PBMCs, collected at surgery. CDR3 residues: CASSPARGLLSNQPQHF. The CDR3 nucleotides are TGCGCCAGCAGCCCAGCCCGGGGGCTACTTAGCAATCAGCCCCAGCATTTT.